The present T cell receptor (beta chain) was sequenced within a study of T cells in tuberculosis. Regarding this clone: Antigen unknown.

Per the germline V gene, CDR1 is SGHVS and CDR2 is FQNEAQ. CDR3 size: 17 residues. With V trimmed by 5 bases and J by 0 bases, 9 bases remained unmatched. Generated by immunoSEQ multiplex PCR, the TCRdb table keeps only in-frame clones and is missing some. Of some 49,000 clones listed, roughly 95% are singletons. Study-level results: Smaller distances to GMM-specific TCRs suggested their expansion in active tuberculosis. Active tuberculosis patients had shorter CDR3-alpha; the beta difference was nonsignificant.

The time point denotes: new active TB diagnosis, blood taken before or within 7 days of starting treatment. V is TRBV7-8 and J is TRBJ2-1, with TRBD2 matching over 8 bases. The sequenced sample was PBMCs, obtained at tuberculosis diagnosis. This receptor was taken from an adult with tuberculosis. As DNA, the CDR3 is TGTGCCAGCAGCCCCCTCGGACTAGCCAGCTCCTACAATGAGCAGTTCTTC. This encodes CASSPLGLASSYNEQFF.